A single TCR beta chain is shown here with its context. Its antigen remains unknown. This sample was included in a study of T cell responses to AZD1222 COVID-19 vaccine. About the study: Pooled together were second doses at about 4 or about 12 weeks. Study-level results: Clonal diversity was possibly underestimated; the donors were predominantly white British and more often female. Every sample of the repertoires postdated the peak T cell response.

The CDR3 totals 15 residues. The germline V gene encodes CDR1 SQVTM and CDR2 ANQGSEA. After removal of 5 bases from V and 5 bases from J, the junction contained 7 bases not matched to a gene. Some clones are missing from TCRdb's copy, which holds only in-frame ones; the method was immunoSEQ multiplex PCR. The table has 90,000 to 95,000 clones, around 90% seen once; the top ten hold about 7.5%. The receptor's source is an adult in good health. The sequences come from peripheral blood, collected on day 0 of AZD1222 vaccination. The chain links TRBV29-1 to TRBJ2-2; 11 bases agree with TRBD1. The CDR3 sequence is CSVRTGGLGTGELFF. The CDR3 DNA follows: TGCAGCGTTAGGACAGGGGGCTTGGGTACCGGGGAGCTGTTTTTT.